The rows below give T cell receptor beta chains drawn from one sample of a study of blood T cell repertoires in COVID-19. Clones were read by immunoSEQ multiplex PCR, and TCRdb kept only the in-frame ones, dropping some. The profile covers around 150,000 clones, with 70% to 90% appearing a single time and roughly 8.3% taken by the ten largest. Sequenced sample: peripheral blood. The source of these receptors is a woman between 55 and 75 years old with COVID-19, enrolled during active disease. CDR3s include the opening cysteine and the closing phenylalanine or tryptophan.

CASSLHGTPGANVLTF | TRBV7-3
CASSYGGYEKLFF | TRBV6-5
CASGTGDYNEQFF | TRBV10-1
CASSSGLLAGGDTGELFF | TRBV11-3
CASSPPGGDEQFF | TRBV11-3
CASSEERTSTDTQYF | TRBV2
CASSITSAITDTQYF | TRBV5-4
CASSTDRGSNQPQHF | TRBV19
CASSQVGLAGGERFF | TRBV3-1/TRBV3-2
CASSERWAGTEAFF | TRBV6-1
CASSDFDRGPYNEQFF | TRBV10-1
CASRGPKGANEAFF | TRBV6-5
CASSVTGNYGYTF | TRBV9
CASSSDRKNTEAFF | TRBV13
CASSPALGSGETQYF | TRBV18
CASRRHGRDEQYF | TRBV19
CASSLTLAGFTDTQYF | TRBV11-3